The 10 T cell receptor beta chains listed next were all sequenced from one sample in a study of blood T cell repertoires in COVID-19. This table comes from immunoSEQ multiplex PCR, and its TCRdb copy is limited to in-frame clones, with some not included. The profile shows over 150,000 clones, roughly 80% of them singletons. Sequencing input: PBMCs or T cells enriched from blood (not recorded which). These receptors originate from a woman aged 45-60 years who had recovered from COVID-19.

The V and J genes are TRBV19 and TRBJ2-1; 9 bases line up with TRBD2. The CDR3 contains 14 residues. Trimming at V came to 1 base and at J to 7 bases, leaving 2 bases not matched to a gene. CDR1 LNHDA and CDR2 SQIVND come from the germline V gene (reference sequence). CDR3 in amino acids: CASSIVAGVNEQFF. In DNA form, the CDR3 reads TGTGCCAGTAGTATAGTAGCGGGAGTGAATGAGCAGTTCTTC.

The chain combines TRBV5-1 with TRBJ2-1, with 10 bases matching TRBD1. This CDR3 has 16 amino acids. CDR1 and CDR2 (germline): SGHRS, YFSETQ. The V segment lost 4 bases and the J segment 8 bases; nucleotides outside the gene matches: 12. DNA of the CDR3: TGCGCCAGCAGCCGATCGGGACAGGGGCCTACGGATGAGCAGTTCTTC. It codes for CASSRSGQGPTDEQFF.

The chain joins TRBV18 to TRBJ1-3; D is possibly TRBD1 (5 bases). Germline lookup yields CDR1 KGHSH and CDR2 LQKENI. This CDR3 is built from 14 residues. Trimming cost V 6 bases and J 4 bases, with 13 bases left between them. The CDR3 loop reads CASSPGHRGNTIYF. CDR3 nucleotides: TGTGCCAGCTCCCCCGGCCACAGGGGAAACACCATATATTTT.

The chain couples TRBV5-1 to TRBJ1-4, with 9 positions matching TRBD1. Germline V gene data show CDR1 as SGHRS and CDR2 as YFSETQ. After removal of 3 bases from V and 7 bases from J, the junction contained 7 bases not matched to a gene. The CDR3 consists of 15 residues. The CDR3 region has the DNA TGCGCCAGCAGCTCCAACAGGGGGCAAGGTGAAAAACTGTTTTTT. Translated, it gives CASSSNRGQGEKLFF.

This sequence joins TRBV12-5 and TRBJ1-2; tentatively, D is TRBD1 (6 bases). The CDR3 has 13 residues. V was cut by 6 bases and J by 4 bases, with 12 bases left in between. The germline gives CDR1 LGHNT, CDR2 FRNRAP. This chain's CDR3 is CASGQDSSYGYTF. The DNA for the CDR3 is TGTGCTAGTGGCCAGGACAGCTCCTATGGCTACACCTTC. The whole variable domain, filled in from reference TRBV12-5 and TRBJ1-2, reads DARVTQTPRHKVTEMGQEVTMRCQPILGHNTVFWYRQTMMQGLELLAYFRNRAPLDDSGMPKDRFSAEMPDATLATLKIQPSEPRDSAVYFCASGQDSSYGYTFGSGTRLTVV.

The CDR3 here is CASSFRRGTEAFF. The CDR3 DNA reads as TGTGCCAGCAGTTTCCGCAGGGGGACTGAAGCTTTCTTT. This chain links TRBV27 with TRBJ1-1; 7 bases match TRBD1. The CDR3 is 13 residues long. Germline trimming cut 3 bases from V and 5 bases from J; bases unmatched to any gene: 3. CDR1 and CDR2 (germline): MNHEY, SMNVEV (reference sequence).

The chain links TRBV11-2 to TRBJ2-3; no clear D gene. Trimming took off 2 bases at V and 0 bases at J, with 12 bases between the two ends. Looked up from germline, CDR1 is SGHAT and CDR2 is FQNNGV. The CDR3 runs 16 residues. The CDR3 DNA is TGTGCCAGCAGCTTAATCCCCAGTGGTAGCACAGATACGCAGTATTTT. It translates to CASSLIPSGSTDTQYF.

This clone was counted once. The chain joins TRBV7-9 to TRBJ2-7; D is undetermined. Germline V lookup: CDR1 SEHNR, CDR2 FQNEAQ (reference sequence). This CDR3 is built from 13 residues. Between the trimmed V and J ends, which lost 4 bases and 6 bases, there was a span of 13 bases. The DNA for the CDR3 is TGTGCCAGCAGCTACCCCCAGGAAACCGAGCAGTACTTC. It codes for CASSYPQETEQYF.

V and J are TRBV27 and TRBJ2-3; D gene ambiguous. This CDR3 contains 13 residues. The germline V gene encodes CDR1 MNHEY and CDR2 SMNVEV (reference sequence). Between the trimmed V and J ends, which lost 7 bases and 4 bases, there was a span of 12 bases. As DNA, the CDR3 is TGTGCCAGCAATTCAGTGATCTCAGATACGCAGTATTTT. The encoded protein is CASNSVISDTQYF.

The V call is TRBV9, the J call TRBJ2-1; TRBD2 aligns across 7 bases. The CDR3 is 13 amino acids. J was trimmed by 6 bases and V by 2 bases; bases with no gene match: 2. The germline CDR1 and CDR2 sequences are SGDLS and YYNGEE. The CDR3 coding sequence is TGTGCCAGCAGCGTCGGACTAGTCAATGAGCAGTTCTTC. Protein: CASSVGLVNEQFF.